Listed below are T cell receptor beta chains from one sample, sequenced in a study of regulatory T cells in long-lasting Graves disease. Using its own MiXCR run on the multiplex PCR reads, TCRdb lists one record per CDR3 protein. The data show some 560,000 distinct CDR3 sequences, 15% to 20% seen once. The data also belong to a second study, concerning T cells in Graves' hyperthyroidism and ophthalmopathy.

This material consisted of peripheral blood mononuclear cells (PBMCs), taken at new diagnosis, from a patient treated with antithyroid drugs. These receptors came from a woman aged 35-60 years with Graves disease. Both conserved end residues are part of each CDR3. A D gene is named only where the DNA matches it firmly. Size is stated for part of the rows, as once, few or many counts, or as a class when the clone is expanded.

v_gene: TRBV6-1
d_gene: NA
j_gene: TRBJ1-5
abundance: few
CDR3aa: CASSDSPGEGPQHF
CDR3nt: TGTGCCAGCAGTGACTCACCAGGAGAGGGACCCCAGCATTTT

v_gene: TRBV10-3
d_gene: NA
j_gene: TRBJ1-1
abundance: few
CDR3aa: CAISESGMPEAFF
CDR3nt: TGTGCCATCAGTGAGTCGGGGATGCCTGAAGCTTTCTTT

v_gene: TRBV12-5
d_gene: NA
j_gene: TRBJ2-5
abundance: many
CDR3aa: CASGLVVGNLEETQYF
CDR3nt: TGTGCTAGTGGTTTAGTCGTGGGGAATCTTGAAGAGACCCAGTACTTC

v_gene: TRBV18
d_gene: NA
j_gene: TRBJ1-1
abundance: many
CDR3aa: CASSMDRDTEAFF
CDR3nt: TGTGCCAGCTCAATGGACAGAGACACTGAAGCTTTCTTT

v_gene: TRBV7-6
d_gene: NA
j_gene: TRBJ2-5
abundance: NA
CDR3aa: CASRQNPGPGETQYF
CDR3nt: TGTGCCAGCAGACAAAATCCGGGGCCAGGGGAGACCCAGTACTTC

v_gene: TRBV2
d_gene: NA
j_gene: TRBJ1-2
abundance: many
CDR3aa: CASKSPREYGYTF
CDR3nt: TGTGCCAGCAAATCACCGAGGGAATATGGCTACACCTTC

v_gene: TRBV18
d_gene: TRBD1
j_gene: TRBJ2-3
abundance: few
CDR3aa: CASSPLGQGETDTQYF
CDR3nt: TGTGCCAGCTCACCCCTAGGACAGGGGGAAACAGATACGCAGTATTTT

v_gene: TRBV9
d_gene: TRBD2
j_gene: TRBJ2-7
abundance: few
CDR3aa: CASSPPTSGVSEQYF
CDR3nt: TGTGCCAGCAGCCCGCCGACTAGCGGGGTTTCCGAGCAGTACTTC

v_gene: TRBV27
d_gene: TRBD1
j_gene: TRBJ2-2
abundance: NA
CDR3aa: CASSSPPGQGRTGELFF
CDR3nt: TGTGCCAGCAGTTCCCCCCCGGGACAGGGTCGGACCGGGGAGCTGTTTTTT

v_gene: TRBV12-3/TRBV12-4
d_gene: NA
j_gene: TRBJ1-5
abundance: many
CDR3aa: CASTGVWGQPQHF
CDR3nt: TGTGCCAGCACGGGGGTCTGGGGGCAGCCCCAGCATTTT

v_gene: TRBV29-1
d_gene: NA
j_gene: TRBJ2-7
abundance: NA
CDR3aa: CSVEYGGEQYF
CDR3nt: TGCAGCGTTGAATACGGAGGGGAGCAGTACTTC

v_gene: TRBV20-1
d_gene: TRBD2
j_gene: TRBJ2-5
abundance: many
CDR3aa: CSASGGGEETQYF
CDR3nt: TGCAGTGCTAGCGGGGGGGGCGAGGAGACCCAGTACTTC

v_gene: TRBV4-2
d_gene: TRBD1
j_gene: TRBJ2-7
abundance: NA
CDR3aa: CASSQEATGGFYEQYF
CDR3nt: TGTGCCAGCAGCCAAGAAGCGACAGGGGGTTTCTACGAGCAGTACTTC

v_gene: TRBV6-1
d_gene: NA
j_gene: TRBJ1-5
abundance: NA
CDR3aa: CASNEQEVRQPQHF
CDR3nt: TGTGCCAGCAACGAGCAGGAGGTAAGGCAGCCCCAGCATTTT

v_gene: TRBV7-9
d_gene: TRBD1
j_gene: TRBJ2-7
abundance: NA
CDR3aa: CASSLTGGDEQYF
CDR3nt: TGTGCCAGCAGCTTGACAGGGGGTGACGAGCAGTACTTC

v_gene: TRBV19
d_gene: NA
j_gene: TRBJ1-5
abundance: NA
CDR3aa: CASSIVDGDQPQHF
CDR3nt: TGTGCCAGTAGTATAGTGGACGGTGATCAGCCCCAGCATTTT

v_gene: TRBV6-1
d_gene: NA
j_gene: TRBJ1-2
abundance: many
CDR3aa: CASSPAGGNRYGYTF
CDR3nt: TGTGCCAGCAGCCCTGCCGGAGGAAACCGCTATGGCTACACCTTC

v_gene: TRBV27
d_gene: TRBD2
j_gene: TRBJ2-7
abundance: few
CDR3aa: CASSLLAGHRGYF
CDR3nt: TGTGCCAGCAGTTTACTAGCGGGACACCGAGGGTACTTC

v_gene: TRBV5-1
d_gene: TRBD1
j_gene: TRBJ2-3
abundance: few
CDR3aa: CASSVGQGGTDTQYF
CDR3nt: TGCGCCAGCAGCGTGGGACAGGGGGGAACAGATACGCAGTATTTT

v_gene: TRBV2
d_gene: NA
j_gene: TRBJ2-7
abundance: many
CDR3aa: CASSPGTTYEQYF
CDR3nt: TGTGCCAGCAGCCCCGGGACCACCTACGAGCAGTACTTC

v_gene: TRBV12-3/TRBV12-4
d_gene: NA
j_gene: TRBJ2-7
abundance: once
CDR3aa: CASSYIPGPAYEQYF
CDR3nt: TGTGCCAGCAGTTATATCCCAGGGCCCGCCTACGAGCAGTACTTC

v_gene: TRBV20-1
d_gene: TRBD1
j_gene: TRBJ1-2
abundance: many
CDR3aa: CSASKTGGDGYTF
CDR3nt: TGCAGTGCTAGTAAGACAGGGGGCGATGGCTACACCTTC

v_gene: TRBV11-2
d_gene: NA
j_gene: TRBJ1-1
abundance: many
CDR3aa: CASSLGRGAGTEAFF
CDR3nt: TGTGCCAGCAGCTTAGGCAGGGGCGCGGGCACTGAAGCTTTCTTT

v_gene: TRBV2
d_gene: TRBD1
j_gene: TRBJ1-5
abundance: many
CDR3aa: CASTKTGGNQPQHF
CDR3nt: TGTGCCAGCACTAAGACAGGGGGCAATCAGCCCCAGCATTTT

v_gene: TRBV25-1
d_gene: NA
j_gene: TRBJ1-4
abundance: NA
CDR3aa: CASSDTRGLNEKLFF
CDR3nt: TGTGCCAGCAGTGACACAAGAGGACTTAATGAAAAACTGTTTTTT

v_gene: TRBV2
d_gene: TRBD1
j_gene: TRBJ2-5
abundance: few
CDR3aa: CASSETGLQETQYF
CDR3nt: TGTGCCAGCAGTGAGACAGGGCTACAAGAGACCCAGTACTTC

v_gene: TRBV12-3/TRBV12-4
d_gene: NA
j_gene: TRBJ2-1
abundance: many
CDR3aa: CASSWDPRDEQFF
CDR3nt: TGTGCCAGCAGTTGGGACCCGAGGGATGAGCAGTTCTTC

v_gene: TRBV2
d_gene: NA
j_gene: TRBJ2-7
abundance: few
CDR3aa: CACRAENYEQYF
CDR3nt: TGTGCCTGCCGGGCGGAAAACTACGAGCAGTACTTC

v_gene: TRBV29-1
d_gene: TRBD1
j_gene: TRBJ2-2
abundance: NA
CDR3aa: CSSRTGDTHTGELFF
CDR3nt: TGCAGCTCCCGGACAGGGGATACGCACACCGGGGAGCTGTTTTTT

v_gene: TRBV30
d_gene: NA
j_gene: TRBJ1-2
abundance: many
CDR3aa: CAWSPRTYANYGYTF
CDR3nt: TGTGCCTGGAGCCCTCGGACATACGCTAACTATGGCTACACCTTC

v_gene: TRBV15
d_gene: NA
j_gene: TRBJ1-1
abundance: many
CDR3aa: CATSRDEGNTEAFF
CDR3nt: TGTGCCACCAGCAGAGATGAGGGGAACACTGAAGCTTTCTTT

v_gene: TRBV12-3/TRBV12-4
d_gene: TRBD1
j_gene: TRBJ1-4
abundance: NA
CDR3aa: CASTAGTGDEKLFF
CDR3nt: TGTGCCAGCACCGCCGGCACAGGGGACGAAAAACTGTTTTTT

v_gene: TRBV12-3/TRBV12-4
d_gene: TRBD2
j_gene: TRBJ2-1
abundance: NA
CDR3aa: CASSLGLAGGYEQFF
CDR3nt: TGTGCCAGCAGTTTGGGACTAGCGGGGGGTTATGAGCAGTTCTTC

v_gene: TRBV9
d_gene: NA
j_gene: TRBJ1-1
abundance: many
CDR3aa: CASSVDGRMNTEAFF
CDR3nt: TGTGCCAGCAGCGTAGACGGGCGGATGAACACTGAAGCTTTCTTT

v_gene: TRBV10-3
d_gene: NA
j_gene: TRBJ2-2
abundance: few
CDR3aa: CAISGRGVRGELFF
CDR3nt: TGTGCCATCAGTGGCAGGGGCGTGCGCGGGGAGCTGTTTTTT

v_gene: TRBV19
d_gene: TRBD2
j_gene: TRBJ2-5
abundance: many
CDR3aa: CASRTAGGDMTQYF
CDR3nt: TGTGCCAGTAGAACGGCGGGGGGGGATATGACCCAGTACTTC

v_gene: TRBV14
d_gene: NA
j_gene: TRBJ1-5
abundance: few
CDR3aa: CASSQVHSNQPQHF
CDR3nt: TGTGCCAGCAGCCAAGTTCATAGCAATCAGCCCCAGCATTTT

v_gene: TRBV19
d_gene: NA
j_gene: TRBJ1-5
abundance: NA
CDR3aa: CASSAGSYQPQHF
CDR3nt: TGTGCCAGTAGTGCGGGAAGCTATCAGCCCCAGCATTTT

v_gene: TRBV2
d_gene: NA
j_gene: TRBJ1-1
abundance: many
CDR3aa: CASSELATPNTEAFF
CDR3nt: TGTGCCAGCAGTGAACTAGCGACCCCGAACACTGAAGCTTTCTTT

v_gene: TRBV12-3/TRBV12-4
d_gene: TRBD1
j_gene: TRBJ1-2
abundance: few
CDR3aa: CASSRDRVKGGYTF
CDR3nt: TGTGCCAGCAGTCGGGACAGGGTGAAAGGAGGCTACACCTTC

v_gene: TRBV7-9
d_gene: NA
j_gene: TRBJ2-3
abundance: few
CDR3aa: CASSLLRGTLSTDTQYF
CDR3nt: TGTGCCAGCAGCCTACTCCGGGGGACCTTAAGCACAGATACGCAGTATTTT

v_gene: TRBV9
d_gene: TRBD1
j_gene: TRBJ1-1
abundance: NA
CDR3aa: CASSEEPGGGTEAFF
CDR3nt: TGTGCCAGCAGCGAAGAGCCAGGGGGAGGCACTGAAGCTTTCTTT